This T cell receptor (beta chain) derives from a study of Ad26.COV2.S vaccination and SARS-CoV-2 variants. Sequenced by immunoSEQ multiplex PCR; TCRdb stores in-frame clones only, minus some. The sample includes about 320,000 clones, approximately 86% seen only once; the top ten take about 2.1%. The CDR3 is 13 amino acids. Germline CDR1 reads SGHTA; CDR2 reads FQGTGA. The ends were cut back, 0 bases at V and 10 bases at J, with 11 bases in the middle. Details on this clone: Its antigen is as yet unknown.

The study, taken as a whole, reports: Overall T cell responses may have been underestimated by the analyses of TCR breadth and depth. Vaccinated and placebo-treated recipients had similar non-spike TCR breadth.

Sample treatment: roughly 20 received Ad26.COV2.S at low or high dose, single or two shots; about 5 received placebo; per-sample allocation not given. Samples were taken on day 63 after the first vaccine or placebo injection. Ad26 vector vaccine expressed Wuhan-strain SARS-CoV-2 spike. Sequenced here: peripheral blood, sampled in a trial of Ad26.COV2.S vaccine versus placebo. V gene TRBV7-3 combines with J gene TRBJ2-3; tentative D call: TRBD2 (6 bases). The sequence was collected from a person between 18 and 59 years old who received the Ad26.COV2.S COVID-19 vaccine or a placebo. In nucleotides, the CDR3 is TGTGCCAGCAGCTTAACACTAGCCGGGGCGCAGTATTTT. Encoded protein: CASSLTLAGAQYF.